The clone carrying this T cell receptor (beta chain) has at least ten counts. CDR3 length equals 12 residues. V lost 3 bases and J 3 bases, leaving 5 bases between the germline ends. Donors ranged from roughly 6 to 90 years old and were healthy Caucasians in Russia. Each donor's blood draw was roughly 10 milliliters of peripheral blood. Every sample gave at least 5 micrograms of total RNA when it was extracted. This specimen comes from a study of blood T cells in healthy people across ages. Using a J-beta primer mix together with a sample-barcoded 5' primer, a second PCR was run for about 6 to 12 cycles. Individual samples furnished no less than 3 million CDR3-containing paired-end reads apiece. MiXCR was run by TCRdb on the 5' RACE reads, yielding one entry per CDR3 protein. The data contain roughly 790,000 distinct CDR3 sequences, roughly 43% of them singletons.

Sequences were obtained from blood. The receptor was derived from a woman aged 55-70 years in good health. The V gene is TRBV12-3 or TRBV12-4, the J gene TRBJ1-1; D is unresolved. In DNA form, the CDR3 reads TGTGCCAGCAGTTTGGGGTACACTGAAGCTTTCTTT. Translation: CASSLGYTEAFF.